Listed below are T cell receptor beta chains from one sample, sequenced in a study of metastatic and nonmetastatic thyroid tumors. TCRdb re-called the PCR reads with MiXCR. The sample consists of about 41,000 clones, roughly 27% of them appearing once. Material for sequencing was blood. Receptors were obtained from a male donor with papillary thyroid cancer or a benign thyroid nodule (not recorded which). Some clones in this sample may be carry-over from other donors' samples. CDR3s include the opening cysteine and the closing phenylalanine or tryptophan. Fields, in order: J gene, V gene, CDR3 length, D gene, clone size, CDR3 protein, CDR3 DNA. The D gene is left open where the match is weak. Size is stated for part of the rows, as once, few or many counts, or as a class when the clone is expanded.

j_gene: TRBJ1-2
v_gene: TRBV20-1
len: 15
d_gene: .
abundance: medium-sized
CDR3aa: CSARVTLQVPYGYTF
CDR3nt: TGCAGTGCTAGAGTTACCTTGCAGGTTCCCTATGGCTACACCTTC

j_gene: TRBJ2-7
v_gene: TRBV19
len: 15
d_gene: .
abundance: few
CDR3aa: CASSLPTGVAYEQYF
CDR3nt: TGTGCCAGTAGTCTACCGACGGGGGTCGCCTACGAGCAGTACTTC

j_gene: TRBJ1-1
v_gene: TRBV7-2
len: 14
d_gene: .
abundance: .
CDR3aa: CPSITGGADSEAFF
CDR3nt: TGTCCCAGCATCACTGGTGGAGCAGATTCTGAAGCTTTCTTT

j_gene: TRBJ1-2
v_gene: TRBV29-1
len: 10
d_gene: .
abundance: many
CDR3aa: CSVETGGYTF
CDR3nt: TGCAGCGTTGAAACGGGTGGCTACACCTTC

j_gene: TRBJ2-1
v_gene: TRBV12-3/TRBV12-4
len: 15
d_gene: TRBD2
abundance: few
CDR3aa: CAISRTSGRHNEQFF
CDR3nt: TGTGCCATCAGCCGGACTAGCGGGCGGCACAATGAGCAGTTCTTC

j_gene: TRBJ2-3
v_gene: TRBV6-1
len: 14
d_gene: .
abundance: many
CDR3aa: CASSPRVPRDTQYF
CDR3nt: TGTGCCAGCAGTCCCCGCGTCCCCCGGGATACGCAGTATTTT

j_gene: TRBJ2-5
v_gene: TRBV20-1
len: 22
d_gene: .
abundance: .
CDR3aa: CSARQFFGPGTGPLNPRETQYF
CDR3nt: .

j_gene: TRBJ1-2
v_gene: TRBV28
len: 14
d_gene: .
abundance: few
CDR3aa: CASSLLEDGSGYTF
CDR3nt: TGTGCCAGCAGTTTATTGGAGGACGGGTCCGGCTACACCTTC

j_gene: TRBJ2-3
v_gene: TRBV6-4
len: 15
d_gene: .
abundance: many
CDR3aa: CASSTGSSPTDTQYF
CDR3nt: TGTGCCAGCAGTACCGGCTCCAGCCCGACAGATACGCAGTATTTT

j_gene: TRBJ2-2
v_gene: TRBV9
len: 12
d_gene: .
abundance: many
CDR3aa: CASSVDTGELFF
CDR3nt: TGTGCCAGCAGCGTGGACACCGGGGAGCTGTTTTTT

j_gene: TRBJ2-7
v_gene: TRBV6-5
len: 18
d_gene: TRBD1
abundance: few
CDR3aa: CASSYPGRGTGGRYEQYF
CDR3nt: TGTGCCAGCAGTTACCCAGGCCGGGGGACAGGGGGCAGGTACGAGCAGTACTTC

j_gene: TRBJ2-7
v_gene: TRBV7-2
len: 15
d_gene: .
abundance: few
CDR3aa: CSSSISVSQSYEQYF
CDR3nt: TGTTCCAGCAGCATTAGCGTGAGCCAGTCCTACGAGCAGTACTTC

j_gene: TRBJ1-5
v_gene: TRBV7-2
len: 16
d_gene: .
abundance: many
CDR3aa: CASSLVAPPLNQPQHF
CDR3nt: TGTGCCAGCAGCTTAGTCGCCCCTCCTTTAAATCAGCCCCAGCATTTT

j_gene: TRBJ2-3
v_gene: TRBV6-2/TRBV6-3
len: 16
d_gene: .
abundance: .
CDR3aa: CAIIYVETTSTDTQYF
CDR3nt: TGTGCCATCATTTACGTAGAAACAACTAGCACAGATACGCAGTATTTT

j_gene: TRBJ2-1
v_gene: TRBV28
len: 15
d_gene: TRBD2
abundance: few
CDR3aa: CASSPGLAGVGEQFF
CDR3nt: TGTGCCAGCAGTCCGGGACTAGCGGGAGTGGGGGAGCAGTTCTTC

j_gene: TRBJ1-1
v_gene: TRBV6-1
len: 16
d_gene: .
abundance: few
CDR3aa: CASSSTVGGGNTEAFF
CDR3nt: TGTGCCAGCAGTTCCACAGTGGGAGGGGGTAACACTGAAGCTTTCTTT

j_gene: TRBJ1-6
v_gene: TRBV6-1
len: 13
d_gene: .
abundance: many
CDR3aa: CASSNLPNSPLHF
CDR3nt: TGTGCCAGCAGTAACCTTCCAAATTCACCCCTCCACTTT

j_gene: TRBJ2-7
v_gene: TRBV29-1
len: 18
d_gene: .
abundance: .
CDR3aa: CSVDPPFLPSSFSYEQYF
CDR3nt: TGCAGCGTTGATCCCCCATTCCTCCCTAGCTCATTCTCCTACGAGCAGTACTTC